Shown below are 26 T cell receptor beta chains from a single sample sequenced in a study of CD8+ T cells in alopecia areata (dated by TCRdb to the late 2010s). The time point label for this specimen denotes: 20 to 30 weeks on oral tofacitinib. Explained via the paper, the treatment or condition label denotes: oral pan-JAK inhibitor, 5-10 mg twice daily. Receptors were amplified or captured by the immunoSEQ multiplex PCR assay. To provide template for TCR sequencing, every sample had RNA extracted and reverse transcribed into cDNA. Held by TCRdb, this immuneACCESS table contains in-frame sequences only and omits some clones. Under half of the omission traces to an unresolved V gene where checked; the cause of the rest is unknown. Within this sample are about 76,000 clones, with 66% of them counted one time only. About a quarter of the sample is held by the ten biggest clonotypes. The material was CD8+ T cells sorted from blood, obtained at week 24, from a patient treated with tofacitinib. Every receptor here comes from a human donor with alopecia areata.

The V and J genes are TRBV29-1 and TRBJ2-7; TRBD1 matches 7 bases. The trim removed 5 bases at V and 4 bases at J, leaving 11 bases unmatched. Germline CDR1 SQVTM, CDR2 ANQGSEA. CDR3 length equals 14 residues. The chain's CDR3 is CSVSPGQSPYEQYF. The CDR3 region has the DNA TGCAGCGTTTCTCCGGGACAGAGCCCATACGAGCAGTACTTC.

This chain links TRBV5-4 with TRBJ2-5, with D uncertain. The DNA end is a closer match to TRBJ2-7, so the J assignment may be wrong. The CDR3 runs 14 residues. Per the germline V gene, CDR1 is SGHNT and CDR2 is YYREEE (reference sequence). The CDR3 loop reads CASSENGLPDEQYF. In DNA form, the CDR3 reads TGTGCCAGCAGCGAGAACGGCCTTCCCGACGAGCAGTACTTC.

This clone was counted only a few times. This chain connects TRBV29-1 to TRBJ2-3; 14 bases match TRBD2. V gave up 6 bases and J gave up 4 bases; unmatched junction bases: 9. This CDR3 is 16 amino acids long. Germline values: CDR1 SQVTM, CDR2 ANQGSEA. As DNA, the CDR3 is TGCAGCGTCGACGGGACTAGCGGGAGTGCCCCAGATACGCAGTATTTT. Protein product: CSVDGTSGSAPDTQYF.

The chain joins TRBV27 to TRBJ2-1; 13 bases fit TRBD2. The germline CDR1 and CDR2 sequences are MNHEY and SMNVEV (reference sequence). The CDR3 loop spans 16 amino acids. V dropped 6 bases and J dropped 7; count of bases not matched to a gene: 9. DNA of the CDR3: TGTGCCAGCAGCCGAACGCCGGGACTAGCGGGAAATGAGCAGTTCTTC. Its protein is CASSRTPGLAGNEQFF.

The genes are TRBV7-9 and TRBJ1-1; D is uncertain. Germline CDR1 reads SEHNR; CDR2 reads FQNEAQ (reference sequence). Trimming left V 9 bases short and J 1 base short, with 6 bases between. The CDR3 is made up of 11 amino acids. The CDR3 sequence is CASRENTEAFF. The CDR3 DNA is TGTGCCAGTAGAGAGAACACTGAAGCTTTCTTT. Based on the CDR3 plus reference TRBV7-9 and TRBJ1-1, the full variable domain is DTGVSQNPRHKITKRGQNVTFRCDPISEHNRLYWYRQTLGQGPEFLTYFQNEAQLEKSRLLSDRFSAERPKGSFSTLEIQRTEQGDSAMYLCASRENTEAFFGQGTRLTVV.

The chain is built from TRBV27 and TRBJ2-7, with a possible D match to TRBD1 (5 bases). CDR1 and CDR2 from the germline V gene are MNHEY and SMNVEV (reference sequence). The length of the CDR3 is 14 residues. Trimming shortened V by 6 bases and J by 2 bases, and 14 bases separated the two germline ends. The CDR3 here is CASSFSVGAYEQYF. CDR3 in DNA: TGTGCCAGCAGCTTCTCTGTAGGGGCCTACGAGCAGTACTTC.

The DNA for the CDR3 is TGTGCCAGCAGCTTAGGCAGGGGGAGCACTGAAGCTTTCTTT. Its translation is CASSLGRGSTEAFF. V gene TRBV5-6 combines with J gene TRBJ1-1, with 7 positions matching TRBD1. With V trimmed by 2 bases and J by 4 bases, 5 bases remained unmatched. Germline CDR1 reads SGHDT; CDR2 reads YYEEEE. The CDR3 sequence is 14 residues long.

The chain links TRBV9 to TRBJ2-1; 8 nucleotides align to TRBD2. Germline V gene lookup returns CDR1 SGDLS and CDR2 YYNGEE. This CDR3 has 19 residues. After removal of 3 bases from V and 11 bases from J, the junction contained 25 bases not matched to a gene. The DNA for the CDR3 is TGTGCCAGCAGCGCCCGTCGAGGAGCGGGAGACGGCGGGCCAGAGCAGCAGTTCTTC. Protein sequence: CASSARRGAGDGGPEQQFF.

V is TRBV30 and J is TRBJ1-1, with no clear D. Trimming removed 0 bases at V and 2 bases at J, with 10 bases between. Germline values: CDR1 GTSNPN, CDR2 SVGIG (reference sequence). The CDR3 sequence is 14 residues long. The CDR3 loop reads CAWSVPGSNTEAFF. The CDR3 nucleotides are TGTGCCTGGAGTGTACCCGGGTCCAACACTGAAGCTTTCTTT.

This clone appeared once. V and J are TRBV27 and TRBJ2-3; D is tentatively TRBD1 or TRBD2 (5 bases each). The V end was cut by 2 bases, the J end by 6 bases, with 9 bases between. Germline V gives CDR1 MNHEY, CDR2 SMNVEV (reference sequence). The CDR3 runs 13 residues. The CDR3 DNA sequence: TGTGCCAGCAGTTTAACGGGACCGGATACGCAGTATTTT. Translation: CASSLTGPDTQYF.

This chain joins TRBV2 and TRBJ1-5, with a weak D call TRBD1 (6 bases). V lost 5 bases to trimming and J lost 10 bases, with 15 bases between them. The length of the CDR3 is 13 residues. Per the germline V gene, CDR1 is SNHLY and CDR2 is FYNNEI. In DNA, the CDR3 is TGTGCCAGCAGTCTCGGCCAGACAGGTCCCCAGCATTTT. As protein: CASSLGQTGPQHF.

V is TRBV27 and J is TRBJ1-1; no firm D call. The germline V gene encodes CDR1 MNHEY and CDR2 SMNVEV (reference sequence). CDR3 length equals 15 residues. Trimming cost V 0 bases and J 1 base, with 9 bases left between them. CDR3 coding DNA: TGTGCCAGCAGTTTATCGGGGTGGGGGAACACTGAAGCTTTCTTT. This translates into CASSLSGWGNTEAFF.

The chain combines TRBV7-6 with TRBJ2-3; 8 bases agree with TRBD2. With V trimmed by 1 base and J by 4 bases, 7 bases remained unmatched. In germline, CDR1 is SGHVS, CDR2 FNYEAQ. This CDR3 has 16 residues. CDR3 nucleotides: TGTGCCAGCAGCTTAGATATAGCGGGGCCCTCAGATACGCAGTATTTT. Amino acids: CASSLDIAGPSDTQYF.

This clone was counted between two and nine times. CDR3 amino acids: CASSVASTSGIRETQYF. For the CDR3, the DNA is TGTGCCAGCAGCGTAGCTAGTACTAGCGGGATACGAGAGACCCAGTACTTC. The rearrangement uses TRBV9 and TRBJ2-5; 10 positions agree with TRBD2. Losses at the gene ends were 0 bases for V and 4 bases for J; bases not matched to a gene: 9. The CDR3 totals 17 residues. Germline values: CDR1 SGDLS, CDR2 YYNGEE.

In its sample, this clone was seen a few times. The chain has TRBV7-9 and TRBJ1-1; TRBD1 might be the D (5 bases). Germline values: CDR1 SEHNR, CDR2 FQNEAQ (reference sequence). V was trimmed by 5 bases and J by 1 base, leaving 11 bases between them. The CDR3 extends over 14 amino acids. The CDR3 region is CASSEGRGNTEAFF. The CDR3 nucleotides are TGTGCCAGCAGCGAGGGACGGGGGAACACTGAAGCTTTCTTT.

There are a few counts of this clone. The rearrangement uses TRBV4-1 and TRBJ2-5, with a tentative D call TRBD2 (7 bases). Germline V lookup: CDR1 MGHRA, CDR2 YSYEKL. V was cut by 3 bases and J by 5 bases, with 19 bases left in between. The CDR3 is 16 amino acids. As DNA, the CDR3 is TGCGCCAGCAGCCATGCCTTGGGGGGGGGCATCGAGACCCAGTACTTC. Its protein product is CASSHALGGGIETQYF.

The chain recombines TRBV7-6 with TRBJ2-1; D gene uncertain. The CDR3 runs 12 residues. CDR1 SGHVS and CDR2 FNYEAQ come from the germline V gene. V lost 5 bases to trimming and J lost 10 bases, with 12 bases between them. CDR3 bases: TGTGCCAGCAGCCGTAATGGTCAGGAGCAGTTCTTC. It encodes CASSRNGQEQFF.

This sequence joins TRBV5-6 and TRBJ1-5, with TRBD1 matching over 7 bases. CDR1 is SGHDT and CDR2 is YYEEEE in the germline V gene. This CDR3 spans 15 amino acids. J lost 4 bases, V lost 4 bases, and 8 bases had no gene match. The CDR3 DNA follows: TGTGCCAGCAGCCGACAGGGACGAGGGAATCAGCCCCAGCATTTT. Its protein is CASSRQGRGNQPQHF. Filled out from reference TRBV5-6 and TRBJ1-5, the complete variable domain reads DAGVTQSPTHLIKTRGQQVTLRCSPKSGHDTVSWYQQALGQGPQFIFQYYEEEERQRGNFPDRFSGHQFPNYSSELNVNALLLGDSALYLCASSRQGRGNQPQHFGDGTRLSIL.

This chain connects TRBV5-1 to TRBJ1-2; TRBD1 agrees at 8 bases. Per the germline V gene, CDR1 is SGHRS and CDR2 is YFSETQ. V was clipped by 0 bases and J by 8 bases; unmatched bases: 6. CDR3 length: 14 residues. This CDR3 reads CASSLGTGQVGYTF. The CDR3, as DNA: TGCGCCAGCAGCTTGGGGACAGGGCAGGTCGGCTACACCTTC.

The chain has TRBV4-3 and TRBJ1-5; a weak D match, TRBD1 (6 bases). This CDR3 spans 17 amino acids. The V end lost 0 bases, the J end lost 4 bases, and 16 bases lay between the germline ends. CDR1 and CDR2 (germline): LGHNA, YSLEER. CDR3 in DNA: TGCGCCAGCAGCCAAGACTTTTTTCAGGGGATAAATCAGCCCCAGCATTTT. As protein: CASSQDFFQGINQPQHF.

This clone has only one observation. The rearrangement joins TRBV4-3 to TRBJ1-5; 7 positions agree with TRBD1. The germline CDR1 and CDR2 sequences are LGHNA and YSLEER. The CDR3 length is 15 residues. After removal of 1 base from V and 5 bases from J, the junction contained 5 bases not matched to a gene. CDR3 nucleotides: TGCGCCAGCAGCCAAGTCCACACAGGGGATCAGCCCCAGCATTTT. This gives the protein CASSQVHTGDQPQHF.

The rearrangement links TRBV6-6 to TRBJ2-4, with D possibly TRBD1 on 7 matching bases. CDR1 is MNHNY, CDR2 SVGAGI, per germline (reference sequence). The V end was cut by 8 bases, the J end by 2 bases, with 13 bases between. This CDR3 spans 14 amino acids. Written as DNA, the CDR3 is TGTGCCAGCGGGCAGGGGGGAACCAAAAACATTCAGTACTTC. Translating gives CASGQGGTKNIQYF.

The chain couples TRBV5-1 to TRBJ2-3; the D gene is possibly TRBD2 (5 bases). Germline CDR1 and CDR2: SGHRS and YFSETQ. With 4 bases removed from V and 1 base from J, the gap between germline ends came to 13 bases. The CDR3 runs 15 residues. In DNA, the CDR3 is TGCGCCAGCAGCCCTGTCAGCGGAGGCACAGATACGCAGTATTTT. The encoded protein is CASSPVSGGTDTQYF.

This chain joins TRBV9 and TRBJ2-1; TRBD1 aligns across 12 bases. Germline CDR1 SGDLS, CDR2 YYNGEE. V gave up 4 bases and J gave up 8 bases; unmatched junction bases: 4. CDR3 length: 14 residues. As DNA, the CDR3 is TGTGCCAGCAGCCCGGGACAGGGGGCCGATGAGCAGTTCTTC. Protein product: CASSPGQGADEQFF.

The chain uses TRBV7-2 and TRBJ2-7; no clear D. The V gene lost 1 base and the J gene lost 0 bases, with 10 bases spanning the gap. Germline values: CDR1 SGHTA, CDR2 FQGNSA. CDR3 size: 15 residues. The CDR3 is CASSLGPGRSYEQYF. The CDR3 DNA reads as TGTGCCAGCAGCTTAGGGCCAGGCCGCTCCTACGAGCAGTACTTC. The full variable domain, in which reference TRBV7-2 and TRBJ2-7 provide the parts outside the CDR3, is GAGVSQSPSNKVTEKGKDVELRCDPISGHTALYWYRQSLGQGLEFLIYFQGNSAPDKSGLPSDRFSAERTGGSVSTLTIQRTQQEDSAVYLCASSLGPGRSYEQYFGPGTRLTVT.

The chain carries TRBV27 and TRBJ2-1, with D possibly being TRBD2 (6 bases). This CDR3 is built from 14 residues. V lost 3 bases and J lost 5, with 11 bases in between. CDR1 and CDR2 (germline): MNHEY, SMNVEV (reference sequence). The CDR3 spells CASSLRENNNEQFF. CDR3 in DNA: TGTGCCAGCAGTTTGCGGGAAAATAACAATGAGCAGTTCTTC.